The next 15 T cell receptor beta chains were all read from a single sample in a study of shared clonotypes between healthy human individuals. Data came from immunoSEQ multiplex PCR; TCRdb stores just in-frame clones and leaves some out. Of more than 2,000,000 clones listed, over 85% are singletons. The sequenced material came from naive CD4+ T cells sorted from blood. Documented subset: CD45RA+ positively selected. These receptors all come from a man between 18 and 35 years old in good health.

This chain uses TRBV25-1 with TRBJ1-2; D is perhaps TRBD1 (6 bases). V was shortened by 4 bases and J by 7 bases, with 16 bases between the two germline ends. This CDR3 contains 14 residues. CDR1 is MGHDK, CDR2 SYGVNS, per germline. CDR3 bases: TGTGCCAGCAGTGGATTTACAGGGACGGGTGGCTACACCTTC. This gives the protein CASSGFTGTGGYTF.

The rearrangement uses TRBV5-4 and TRBJ1-1; D gene uncertain. The germline V gene has CDR1 SGHNT and CDR2 YYREEE (reference sequence). Between the trimmed V and J ends, which lost 0 bases and 3 bases, there was a span of 6 bases. This CDR3 is built from 13 residues. The CDR3 is CASSLDLYTEAFF. The CDR3 DNA follows: TGTGCCAGCAGCTTGGATCTGTACACTGAAGCTTTCTTT.

This clone was found once. This chain connects TRBV30 to TRBJ2-2; tentative D call: TRBD1 (6 bases). CDR1 GTSNPN and CDR2 SVGIG come from the germline V gene (reference sequence). V shed 4 bases and J shed 3 bases, with 15 bases lying between them. The CDR3 is 15 amino acids. CDR3 protein: CAWNTGTSDTGELFF. CDR3 DNA: TGTGCCTGGAACACAGGGACCTCTGACACCGGGGAGCTGTTTTTT.

The genes are TRBV23-1 and TRBJ2-7, with 10 bases aligning to TRBD2. TRBV23-1 qualifies as an ORF whose function is uncertain. The CDR3 sequence is 18 residues long. With 1 base clipped from V and 5 bases from J, the junction kept 14 bases outside the gene matches. The CDR3 bases are TGCGCCAGCAGTCAATGGCTGCCCCAGCGGGAGGGCCTCCACGAGCAGTACTTC. Translated, it gives CASSQWLPQREGLHEQYF.

This clone was observed a few times. This chain joins TRBV30 and TRBJ1-5; tentatively, D is TRBD1 (5 bases). CDR1 and CDR2 (germline): GTSNPN, SVGIG (reference sequence). The V and J ends lost 2 bases and 2 bases respectively, with 13 bases between them. CDR3 length: 15 residues. In DNA form, the CDR3 reads TGTGCCTGGAGTATCCGGGGGAGAGGCAATCAGCCCCAGCATTTT. This encodes CAWSIRGRGNQPQHF.

V usage is TRBV30 and J usage is TRBJ2-7, with TRBD2 identical over 11 bases. V dropped 5 bases and J dropped 2; count of bases not matched to a gene: 2. This CDR3 is 13 amino acids long. Germline V gene sequence: CDR1 GTSNPN, CDR2 SVGIG (reference sequence). Here the CDR3 reads CAWGTSGPYEQYF. As DNA, the CDR3 is TGTGCCTGGGGGACTAGCGGCCCCTACGAGCAGTACTTC.

The chain uses TRBV6-5 and TRBJ2-2, with 7 nucleotides matching TRBD2. V dropped 5 bases and J dropped 7; count of bases not matched to a gene: 10. Germline V gene sequence: CDR1 MNHEY, CDR2 SVGAGI. The CDR3 length is 15 residues. Here the CDR3 reads CASSPTSLVNGELFF. The CDR3 DNA reads TGTGCCAGCAGTCCGACTAGCCTGGTAAACGGGGAGCTGTTTTTT.

The chain joins TRBV2 to TRBJ2-5; D is undetermined. Germline V lookup: CDR1 SNHLY, CDR2 FYNNEI. This CDR3 is 14 amino acids long. With 9 bases removed from V and 1 base from J, the gap between germline ends came to 15 bases. This CDR3 is CARSLASFQETQYF. The CDR3 DNA sequence: TGTGCCAGGAGCCTTGCAAGTTTCCAAGAGACCCAGTACTTC.

The chain couples TRBV2 to TRBJ1-6; 8 bases match TRBD1. Germline loops: CDR1 SNHLY, CDR2 FYNNEI. This CDR3 is built from 13 residues. V trimming: 7 bases; J trimming: 9 bases; junction bases outside the gene matches: 5. The chain's CDR3 is CASTPTGGSPLHF. CDR3 DNA sequence: TGTGCCAGCACTCCAACAGGGGGTTCACCCCTCCACTTT.

CDR3 amino acids: CASSYLGAGTNTEAFF. For the CDR3, the DNA is TGTGCCAGCAGTTACCTCGGGGCAGGGACGAACACTGAAGCTTTCTTT. V is TRBV6-5 and J is TRBJ1-1; D might be TRBD1 (5 bases). The germline V gene has CDR1 MNHEY and CDR2 SVGAGI. Deletions cut 2 bases from V and 1 base from J, with 14 bases between. This CDR3 has 16 amino acids.

The chain recombines TRBV18 with TRBJ2-7; D is unclear. Germline assignment: CDR1 KGHSH and CDR2 LQKENI. With 2 bases removed from V and 3 bases from J, the gap between germline ends came to 8 bases. The CDR3 consists of 13 residues. The CDR3 coding sequence is TGTGCCAGCTCACCAGGGCCCATCTACGAGCAGTACTTC. Translating gives CASSPGPIYEQYF.

The V call is TRBV6-9, the J call TRBJ2-2; 7 nucleotides agree with TRBD2. CDR3 size: 16 residues. Germline lookup yields CDR1 MNHGY and CDR2 SVAAGI. V was clipped by 5 bases and J by 3 bases; unmatched bases: 9. CDR3 residues: CASSASGTNYTGELFF. DNA of the CDR3: TGTGCCAGCAGTGCATCCGGGACTAATTACACCGGGGAGCTGTTTTTT.

The V gene is TRBV9, the J gene TRBJ2-1; D gene unclear. In germline, CDR1 is SGDLS, CDR2 YYNGEE. There are 14 residues in the CDR3. The V gene lost 3 bases and the J gene lost 4 bases, with 11 bases spanning the gap. CDR3 nucleotides: TGTGCCAGCAGCGCTTTCGGCAAATACAATGAGCAGTTCTTC. Translated: CASSAFGKYNEQFF.

The J gene is TRBJ2-3, the V gene TRBV13; D unclear. This CDR3 comprises 13 residues. With 0 bases removed from V and 4 bases from J, the gap between germline ends came to 5 bases. Germline CDR1 is PRHDT and CDR2 is FYEKMQ (reference sequence). DNA of the CDR3: TGTGCCAGCAGCTTAGGCCCCCCAGATACGCAGTATTTT. Translated: CASSLGPPDTQYF.

This chain joins TRBV2 and TRBJ2-7; the D gene is possibly TRBD1 (6 bases). Germline V lookup: CDR1 SNHLY, CDR2 FYNNEI. CDR3 length: 13 amino acids. Trimming stripped 6 bases from V and 3 bases from J, with 12 bases between. CDR3 sequence reads: CASSYTGNYEQYF. CDR3 bases: TGTGCCAGCAGCTACACAGGGAACTACGAGCAGTACTTC. Full variable domain (remainder filled in from reference TRBV2 and TRBJ2-7): EPEVTQTPSHQVTQMGQEVILRCVPISNHLYFYWYRQILGQKVEFLVSFYNNEISEKSEIFDDQFSVERPDGSNFTLKIRSTKLEDSAMYFCASSYTGNYEQYFGPGTRLTVT.